The entry below gives a single TCR beta chain sequence along with its context. Its antigen is not known. Method: immunoSEQ multiplex PCR; TCRdb's copy keeps in-frame clones and lacks some. The data hold 150,000 to 200,000 clones, with 80% to 90% observed a single time. This specimen belongs to a study of T cell responses to AZD1222 COVID-19 vaccine. Study results and caveats: Targeting of unmutated variant regions was reportedly seen in nearly half of spike-specific TCRs.

The V and J ends lost 9 bases and 4 bases respectively, with 10 bases between them. The CDR3 is made up of 13 amino acids. The germline V gene encodes CDR1 SGHTA and CDR2 FQGTGA. This clonotype was obtained from an adult who received the MenACWY meningococcal vaccine as a control. This chain joins TRBV7-3 and TRBJ2-6, with D possibly being TRBD2 (5 bases). Sequences were derived from peripheral blood, sampled 28 days after the second dose of the MenACWY control vaccine. The CDR3 nucleotides read TGTGCCAGTCGGGGTTCGGGGGCCAACGTCCTGACTTTC. Its protein is CASRGSGANVLTF.